This T cell receptor beta chain originates from a study of shared clonotypes between healthy human individuals. Study at large: A couple of women and a few men aged 18 to 49 served as donors.

This CDR3 has 20 residues. Trimming at V came to 6 bases and at J to 2 bases, leaving 24 bases not matched to a gene. The germline gives CDR1 SGHRS, CDR2 YFSETQ. In the case of this clone: Its antigen remains unidentified.

Over several immunoSEQ plates, each subset's genomic DNA was distributed in even portions. Data came from immunoSEQ multiplex PCR; TCRdb stores just in-frame clones and leaves some out. The sample consists of around 690,000 clones, roughly 87% of them appearing once. The study, taken as a whole, reports: Sampling covered nothing but blood. Tissue TCR repertoires likely differ from those found in blood.

The TCR sequence derives from a man aged 18 to 29 in good health. Some clones in this sample may be carry-over from other donors' samples. The rearrangement joins TRBV5-1 to TRBJ2-3, with 7 bases identical to TRBD2. The specimen was memory CD8+ T cells from PBMCs. Subset defined: CD45RO+ cells pooled with CCR7-negative TemRA cells. Written as DNA, the CDR3 is TGCGCCAGCACCGCCCCCAGGGTTGGAACGGGAGGCCGCGACACAGATACGCAGTATTTT. Encoded protein: CASTAPRVGTGGRDTDTQYF.